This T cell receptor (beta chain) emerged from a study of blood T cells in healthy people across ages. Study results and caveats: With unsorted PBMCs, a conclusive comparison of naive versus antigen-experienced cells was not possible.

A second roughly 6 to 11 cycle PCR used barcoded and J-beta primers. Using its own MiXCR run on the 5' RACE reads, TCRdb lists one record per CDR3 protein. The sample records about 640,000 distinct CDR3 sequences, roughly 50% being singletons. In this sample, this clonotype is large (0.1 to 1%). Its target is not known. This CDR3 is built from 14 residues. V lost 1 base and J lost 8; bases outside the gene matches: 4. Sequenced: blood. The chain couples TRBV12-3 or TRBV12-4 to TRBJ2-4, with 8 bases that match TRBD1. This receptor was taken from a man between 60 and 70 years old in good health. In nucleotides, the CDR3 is TGTGCCAGCAGTTTAGACGACAGGGGACACATTCAGTACTTC. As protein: CASSLDDRGHIQYF.